These T cell receptor beta chains were read from a single sample in a study of beta chain features in type 1 diabetes. Generated by immunoSEQ multiplex PCR, the TCRdb table keeps only in-frame clones and is missing some. The profile shows 95,000 to 150,000 clones, roughly 17% of them singletons. The specimen was central memory CD4+ T cells from blood. All receptors derive from a man between 18 and 35 years old with type 1 diabetes. CDR3s include the opening cysteine and the closing phenylalanine or tryptophan. Each record gives: CDR3 protein, CDR3 DNA, J gene, clone size, D gene, V gene. A D gene is named only where the DNA matches it firmly. Where a row states a size, it is once, few, many or the class of an expanded clone; other rows omit it.

CDR3 protein: CSVLVPNTGELFF
CDR3 DNA: TGCAGCGTTTTAGTACCGAACACCGGGGAGCTGTTTTTT
J gene: TRBJ2-2
clone size: many
D gene: NA
V gene: TRBV29-1

CDR3 protein: CASSQGLLARNSYEQYF
CDR3 DNA: TGCGCCAGCAGCCAAGGTCTCCTAGCGAGAAACTCCTACGAGCAGTACTTC
J gene: TRBJ2-7
clone size: few
D gene: NA
V gene: TRBV4-1

CDR3 protein: CASSLTPGLAPGELFF
CDR3 DNA: TGTGCCAGCAGCTTAACCCCGGGACTAGCGCCCGGGGAGCTGTTTTTT
J gene: TRBJ2-2
clone size: NA
D gene: TRBD2
V gene: TRBV11-2

CDR3 protein: CASSPGLAAYTDTQYF
CDR3 DNA: TGTGCCAGCAGCCCGGGACTAGCGGCGTACACAGATACGCAGTATTTT
J gene: TRBJ2-3
clone size: NA
D gene: TRBD2
V gene: TRBV7-9

CDR3 protein: CASNSAGEDYEQYF
CDR3 DNA: TGTGCCAGCAATTCAGCGGGAGAGGACTACGAGCAGTACTTC
J gene: TRBJ2-7
clone size: few
D gene: TRBD2
V gene: TRBV28

CDR3 protein: CASTTRWDEQYF
CDR3 DNA: TGTGCCAGCACCACCCGCTGGGACGAGCAGTACTTC
J gene: TRBJ2-7
clone size: few
D gene: NA
V gene: TRBV28

CDR3 protein: CASSQSGTVNTEAFF
CDR3 DNA: TGTGCCAGCAGCCAATCCGGGACGGTGAACACTGAAGCTTTCTTT
J gene: TRBJ1-1
clone size: NA
D gene: NA
V gene: TRBV5-4

CDR3 protein: CSVWTAQNEQFF
CDR3 DNA: TGCAGCGTTTGGACAGCACAAAATGAGCAGTTCTTC
J gene: TRBJ2-1
clone size: few
D gene: NA
V gene: TRBV29-1

CDR3 protein: CASSFTGSAGELFF
CDR3 DNA: TGTGCCAGCAGCTTCACAGGGTCGGCCGGGGAGCTGTTTTTT
J gene: TRBJ2-2
clone size: few
D gene: NA
V gene: TRBV7-2

CDR3 protein: CASSFQGRDTEAFF
CDR3 DNA: TGCGCCAGCAGCTTTCAGGGAAGGGACACTGAAGCTTTCTTT
J gene: TRBJ1-1
clone size: NA
D gene: NA
V gene: TRBV5-1

CDR3 protein: CSVSREGYEQYF
CDR3 DNA: TGCAGCGTTTCCAGGGAGGGTTACGAGCAGTACTTC
J gene: TRBJ2-7
clone size: few
D gene: TRBD2
V gene: TRBV29-1

CDR3 protein: CSVDTGSNEQFF
CDR3 DNA: TGCAGCGTTGATACGGGGAGTAATGAGCAGTTCTTC
J gene: TRBJ2-1
clone size: NA
D gene: NA
V gene: TRBV29-1

CDR3 protein: CASSYQASYNNYGYTF
CDR3 DNA: TGTGCCAGCAGTTATCAGGCGTCCTACAACAACTATGGCTACACCTTC
J gene: TRBJ1-2
clone size: NA
D gene: NA
V gene: TRBV6-9

CDR3 protein: CASSVGTSGSYEQYF
CDR3 DNA: TGTGCCAGCAGCGTAGGCACTAGCGGCTCCTACGAGCAGTACTTC
J gene: TRBJ2-7
clone size: NA
D gene: TRBD2
V gene: TRBV9

CDR3 protein: CASSDTDTQYF
CDR3 DNA: TGTGCCAGCTCAGACACAGATACGCAGTATTTT
J gene: TRBJ2-3
clone size: NA
D gene: NA
V gene: TRBV18

CDR3 protein: CASSRQRGYHGYTF
CDR3 DNA: TGTGCCAGCAGCCGCCAGCGGGGGTATCATGGCTACACCTTC
J gene: TRBJ1-2
clone size: few
D gene: NA
V gene: TRBV6-5

CDR3 protein: CASSQSRETQYF
CDR3 DNA: TGTGCCAGCAGTCAATCTCGAGAGACCCAGTACTTC
J gene: TRBJ2-5
clone size: many
D gene: NA
V gene: TRBV6-5

CDR3 protein: CATSIGYPSYEQYF
CDR3 DNA: TGTGCCACCAGCATAGGATATCCCTCCTACGAGCAGTACTTC
J gene: TRBJ2-7
clone size: few
D gene: NA
V gene: TRBV15

CDR3 protein: CASSKERQETQYF
CDR3 DNA: TGTGCCAGCAGTAAGGAGCGCCAAGAGACCCAGTACTTC
J gene: TRBJ2-5
clone size: NA
D gene: NA
V gene: TRBV2

CDR3 protein: CASSYEGRQEYF
CDR3 DNA: TGTGCCAGCAGTTATGAGGGACGCCAGGAGTACTTC
J gene: TRBJ2-7
clone size: NA
D gene: NA
V gene: TRBV27

CDR3 protein: CASSAGLVQETQYF
CDR3 DNA: TGTGCCAGCAGCGCCGGACTTGTACAAGAGACCCAGTACTTC
J gene: TRBJ2-5
clone size: NA
D gene: NA
V gene: TRBV9

CDR3 protein: CASEGRSQENLFF
CDR3 DNA: TGTGCCAGTGAAGGGAGGTCACAGGAAAACCTGTTTTTT
J gene: TRBJ1-4
clone size: few
D gene: NA
V gene: TRBV6-6